Below are 13 T cell receptor beta chains sequenced from a single sample in a study of blood T cell repertoires in COVID-19 (dated by TCRdb to 2020 to 2022). The library was built by means of the immunoSEQ multiplex PCR assay. In TCRdb, the immuneACCESS table is reduced to in-frame sequences with V and J assigned. These tables do not hold every clone; where another copy was compared, an unresolved V gene accounts for under half, and the others remain unexplained. This sample lists fewer than 200,000 clones; over 75% were detected once. The ten top clones hold approximately 9.4% of the sample. Source material: PBMCs or T cells enriched from blood (not recorded which). Receptors were obtained from a woman aged 18-35 years who had recovered from COVID-19.

The rearrangement links TRBV21-1 to TRBJ2-1; the table gives TRBD2 as D, unverified against the DNA. TRBV21-1 is deemed a pseudogene. There are 17 residues in the CDR3. CDR3 bases: TGTGCCAGCAGCAAGATCGGAGGCCGGGACTTGTACAATGAGCAGTTCTTC. Protein: CASSKIGGRDLYNEQFF.

This chain joins TRBV5-1 and TRBJ2-2, with 11 bases matching TRBD2. The CDR3 has 15 amino acids. Unmatched junction bases numbered 0, after V lost 0 bases and J lost 5 bases. Per germline, CDR1 SGHRS and CDR2 YFSETQ. The CDR3 nucleotides are TGCGCCAGCAGCTTGGGGACTAGCGGGACCGGGGAGCTGTTTTTT. It encodes CASSLGTSGTGELFF.

The gene calls are TRBV9 and TRBJ1-1; perhaps TRBD1 as D (5 bases). This CDR3 region has 13 residues. Germline CDR1 SGDLS, CDR2 YYNGEE. V was trimmed by 4 bases and J by 3 bases, leaving 10 bases between them. CDR3 nucleotides: TGTGCCAGCAGCCCCCAAGGGGACACTGAAGCTTTCTTT. Translating it yields CASSPQGDTEAFF. The full variable domain, rest sourced from reference TRBV9 and TRBJ1-1, is DSGVTQTPKHLITATGQRVTLRCSPRSGDLSVYWYQQSLDQGLQFLIQYYNGEERAKGNILERFSAQQFPDLHSELNLSSLELGDSALYFCASSPQGDTEAFFGQGTRLTVV.

The sample holds one count of this clone. In nucleotides, the CDR3 is TGTGCCAGCAGCAAGGACGGACAGGGGTTGGGTGAAGCTTTCTTT. Its translation: CASSKDGQGLGEAFF. V and J are TRBV6-5 and TRBJ1-1; 9 bases line up with TRBD1. Looked up from germline, CDR1 is MNHEY and CDR2 is SVGAGI. The CDR3 is 15 amino acids. J lost 7 bases, V lost 6 bases, and 12 bases had no gene match.

The rearrangement joins TRBV19 to TRBJ2-3, with TRBD2 identical over 15 bases. V lost 1 base, J lost 4 bases, and 3 bases stayed unmatched. The CDR3 extends over 17 amino acids. Germline V lookup: CDR1 LNHDA, CDR2 SQIVND (reference sequence). The CDR3 DNA follows: TGTGCCAGTAGTATAGTCGGACTAGCGGGAGGGTCAGATACGCAGTATTTT. Translation gives CASSIVGLAGGSDTQYF.

The rearrangement links TRBV30 to TRBJ1-1; TRBD1 is a possible D gene (6 bases). Deletions cut 0 bases from V and 3 bases from J, with 8 bases between. Germline CDR1 is GTSNPN and CDR2 is SVGIG (reference sequence). The CDR3 has 13 residues. CDR3 bases: TGTGCCTGGAGTGTGCAGGGGTACACTGAAGCTTTCTTT. The encoded protein is CAWSVQGYTEAFF.

This clone was found a few times. V usage is TRBV12-5 and J usage is TRBJ2-7; D remains ambiguous. CDR1 is LGHNT, CDR2 FRNRAP, per germline. There are 13 residues in the CDR3. V lost 1 base and J lost 2, with 6 bases in between. The CDR3 nucleotides are TGTGCTAGTGGTTTGGCTATTACCTACGAGCAGTACTTC. Translated, it gives CASGLAITYEQYF.

V usage is TRBV27 and J usage is TRBJ2-1; 9 positions agree with TRBD2. The ends lost 7 bases at V and 7 bases at J; junction bases unmatched: 5. This CDR3 comprises 13 residues. The germline V gene encodes CDR1 MNHEY and CDR2 SMNVEV (reference sequence). CDR3 sequence: CASIGTSMNEQFF. CDR3 nucleotides: TGTGCCAGCATCGGGACTAGCATGAATGAGCAGTTCTTC.

This chain uses TRBV5-6 with TRBJ2-1, with D possibly TRBD2 on 5 matching bases. The germline V gene has CDR1 SGHDT and CDR2 YYEEEE. Trimming took 2 bases from V and 1 from J, leaving 7 bases between them. This CDR3 has 14 amino acids. This CDR3 is CASSFRGSYNEQFF. The CDR3 bases are TGTGCCAGCAGCTTCCGGGGTTCCTACAATGAGCAGTTCTTC. Based on the CDR3 plus reference TRBV5-6 and TRBJ2-1, the full variable domain is DAGVTQSPTHLIKTRGQQVTLRCSPKSGHDTVSWYQQALGQGPQFIFQYYEEEERQRGNFPDRFSGHQFPNYSSELNVNALLLGDSALYLCASSFRGSYNEQFFGPGTRLTVL.

J is TRBJ2-7 and V is TRBV10-3; a possible D gene is TRBD2 (6 bases). This CDR3 has 15 amino acids. Germline values: CDR1 ENHRY, CDR2 SYGVKD. The V and J ends lost 0 bases and 6 bases respectively, with 15 bases between them. CDR3 in DNA: TGTGCCATCAGTGAGTCGAGGGGCGGGACGGGCGAGCAGTACTTC. As protein: CAISESRGGTGEQYF.

CDR3 sequence reads: CASSPEVQISGNTIYF. The DNA of the CDR3 is TGCGCCAGCAGCCCCGAAGTACAGATCTCTGGAAACACCATATATTTT. The chain joins TRBV5-1 to TRBJ1-3; D ambiguous. The V end lost 4 bases, the J end lost 0 bases, and 14 bases lay between the germline ends. Looked up from germline, CDR1 is SGHRS and CDR2 is YFSETQ. CDR3 length: 16 residues.

The chain is built from TRBV29-1 and TRBJ2-5; the match to TRBD1 covers 9 bases. J lost 5 bases, V lost 6 bases, and 1 base had no gene match. The germline CDR1 and CDR2 sequences are SQVTM and ANQGSEA. The CDR3 is 11 residues long. The CDR3 loop reads CSVGTGETQYF. DNA of the CDR3: TGCAGCGTGGGGACAGGGGAGACCCAGTACTTC.

The chain carries TRBV5-1 and TRBJ2-5; 8 bases fit TRBD1. Germline V gene lookup returns CDR1 SGHRS and CDR2 YFSETQ. The V and J ends lost 5 bases and 1 base, in that order; junction bases with no gene match: 7. The CDR3 runs to 15 residues. CDR3 bases: TGCGCCAGCAGGGCAACAGGGGGACCCCAAGAGACCCAGTACTTC. Protein: CASRATGGPQETQYF. Looking up the rest from reference TRBV5-1 and TRBJ2-5 gives the full variable domain: KAGVTQTPRYLIKTRGQQVTLSCSPISGHRSVSWYQQTPGQGLQFLFEYFSETQRNKGNFPGRFSGRQFSNSRSEMNVSTLELGDSALYLCASRATGGPQETQYFGPGTRLLVL.